Shown below are 5 T cell receptor beta chains from a single sample sequenced in a study of PD-L1 blockade in urothelial cancer. Here immunoSEQ multiplex PCR was the method, and the copy in TCRdb shows in-frame clones only, minus some. The sample shows 35,000 or so clones, 83% of them seen only once. The sample consisted of PBMCs, taken around atezolizumab (anti-PD-L1) treatment. The receptors here all came from a man in his sixties with urothelial cancer.

The V call is TRBV6-5, the J call TRBJ2-5, with D unresolved. The CDR3 contains 13 residues. Per the germline V gene, CDR1 is MNHEY and CDR2 is SVGAGI. V was clipped by 3 bases and J by 3 bases, with 8 bases between them. CDR3 in amino acids: CASSYGRKETQYF. The CDR3 coding sequence is TGTGCCAGCAGTTATGGTAGAAAAGAGACCCAGTACTTC.

This clone was observed once. The rearrangement uses TRBV5-1 and TRBJ2-3; 12 bases map to TRBD2. Germline V lookup: CDR1 SGHRS, CDR2 YFSETQ. With 0 bases clipped from V and 5 bases from J, the junction kept 10 bases outside the gene matches. The CDR3 spans 18 residues. This CDR3 is CASSLASSGGARGDTQYF. CDR3 nucleotide sequence: TGCGCCAGCAGCTTGGCGTCTAGCGGGGGGGCCAGAGGAGATACGCAGTATTTT.

This clone was seen a handful of times. J is TRBJ1-2 and V is TRBV19; tentative D call: TRBD1 (5 bases). V was shortened by 3 bases and J by 3 bases, with 8 bases between the two germline ends. The CDR3 is made up of 13 amino acids. The germline V gene has CDR1 LNHDA and CDR2 SQIVND (reference sequence). The CDR3 is CASSMRGDYGYTF. CDR3 bases: TGTGCCAGTAGTATGCGGGGGGACTATGGCTACACCTTC.

CDR3 nucleotides: TGCAGCGTCGCACTAGCGAGCACAGATACGCAGTATTTT. Translation: CSVALASTDTQYF. The chain links TRBV29-1 to TRBJ2-3; 7 bases are shared with TRBD2. The CDR3 covers 13 residues. V dropped 6 bases and J dropped 0; count of bases not matched to a gene: 3. Looked up from germline, CDR1 is SQVTM and CDR2 is ANQGSEA.

The chain is built from TRBV9 and TRBJ2-6; 7 nucleotides align to TRBD2. The CDR3 extends over 15 amino acids. The J segment lost 1 base and the V segment lost 4 bases, leaving 2 bases of the junction unmatched. The germline V gene encodes CDR1 SGDLS and CDR2 YYNGEE. Here the CDR3 DNA reads TGTGCCAGCAGCCGTAGCGGGTCTGGGGCCAACGTCCTGACTTTC. This translates into CASSRSGSGANVLTF.